This TCR beta chain was documented in a study of human T cells and chemical hapten exposure. Specified time point: patch test 3, about 24 weeks after DPC sensitization. As to treatment: therapeutic diphenylcyclopropenone sensitization with weekly scalp DPC. TCRdb fed the RACE reads into MiXCR, producing one record per CDR3 protein. The profile shows tens of thousands of distinct CDR3 sequences, roughly 10% of them singletons. The CDR3 contains 13 residues. Germline assignment: CDR1 GTSNPN and CDR2 SVGIG (reference sequence). J was trimmed by 5 bases and V by 2 bases; bases with no gene match: 4. The source is a woman aged 50 to 60 with alopecia areata. Some clones in this sample may be carry-over from other donors' samples. The sequencing here drew on whole blood, taken in connection with sensitization to the hapten diphenylcyclopropenone (DPC). The chain joins TRBV30 to TRBJ1-2; 8 bases agree with TRBD1. CDR3 in DNA: TGTGCCTGGAGTAGGACAGGGTTGTATGGCTACACCTTC. Its translation: CAWSRTGLYGYTF.